The T cell receptor beta chain under discussion was sequenced for a study of cytomegalovirus exposure and HLA in healthy donors. Study background: Among the 300 to 400 donors who were genotyped, roughly 85% fell in the genetic ancestry cluster that is associated with self-reported Caucasian donors.

Note on this clone: Antigen specificity is unknown.

Primers for the PCR totalled 60 Vbeta and 13 Jbeta. Profiled with immunoSEQ multiplex PCR; TCRdb holds only in-frame clones, not every one. The specimen's table records 56,000 or so clones. Notes on the study in general: Reportedly, TCR beta sequences accurately predicted HLA-A and HLA-B alleles in most subjects. Most TCR beta V segments were productive about 87% or about 30% of the time in an earlier analysis. TCR sequences were mostly rare, though some public TCRs occurred in many donors.

Germline CDR1 reads MNHEY; CDR2 reads SVGAGI. The CDR3 extends over 15 amino acids. Trimming took 0 bases from V and 0 from J, leaving 8 bases between them. The rearrangement joins TRBV6-5 to TRBJ1-1; D is undetermined. This clonotype was sampled from a female donor in good health and CMV-seronegative. Sequenced sample: PBMCs. As DNA, the CDR3 is TGTGCCAGCAGTTACTCGGTGGCTGTGAACACTGAAGCTTTCTTT. Translation: CASSYSVAVNTEAFF.